These 26 T cell receptor beta chains originate from one sample sequenced in a study of TIL therapy for anti-PD-1-resistant metastatic lung cancer. Described time point: pre-treatment sample, taken before nivolumab and TIL therapy. The immunoSEQ assay was v3. The protocol was immunoSEQ multiplex PCR, while the TCRdb copy is restricted to in-frame clones and leaves out a portion. The table lists approximately 45,000 clones, roughly 85% of them singletons. The material was blood, obtained at baseline. The receptors originated from a man in his 70s with non-small cell lung cancer.

The chain has TRBV2 and TRBJ2-6, with TRBD1 matching over 9 bases. The CDR3 extends over 17 amino acids. Per germline, CDR1 SNHLY and CDR2 FYNNEI. The V gene end was trimmed by 6 bases and the J gene end by 1 base; junction bases not matched to a gene: 7. The CDR3 nucleotides are TGTGCCAGCAGCGAGGGACAGGGAAAGTCTGGGGCCAACGTCCTGACTTTC. As protein: CASSEGQGKSGANVLTF.

The chain links TRBV11-1 to TRBJ1-4, with D unresolved. The CDR3 covers 13 residues. Trimming removed 5 bases from V and 2 bases from J, with 6 bases in between. The germline V gene encodes CDR1 SGHAT and CDR2 FQDESV (reference sequence). CDR3 sequence: CASSPSTNEKLFF. In DNA, the CDR3 is TGTGCCAGCAGCCCCAGTACTAATGAAAAACTGTTTTTT. The entire variable domain, with the rest obtained from reference TRBV11-1 and TRBJ1-4, is as follows: EAEVAQSPRYKITEKSQAVAFWCDPISGHATLYWYRQILGQGPELLVQFQDESVVDDSQLPKDRFSAERLKGVDSTLKIQPAELGDSAMYLCASSPSTNEKLFFGSGTQLSVL.

In this sample, this clone turned up once. V and J are TRBV19 and TRBJ1-5; D unresolved. The CDR3 sequence is 13 residues long. CDR1 is LNHDA and CDR2 is SQIVND in the germline V gene (reference sequence). The V end was cut by 4 bases, the J end by 3 bases, with 7 bases between. CDR3 region: CASSRDINQPQHF. CDR3 DNA: TGTGCCAGTAGTAGGGATATCAATCAGCCCCAGCATTTT.

This clone appeared a few times. The chain employs TRBV27 and TRBJ2-3; 7 nucleotides align to TRBD2. Per the germline V gene, CDR1 is MNHEY and CDR2 is SMNVEV (reference sequence). The CDR3 is 15 residues long. Trimming took 4 bases from V and 8 from J; bases not matched to a gene: 12. The CDR3 loop is CASSSPLQRLATQYF. As DNA, the CDR3 is TGTGCCAGCAGTTCCCCCCTACAGCGACTAGCTACGCAGTATTTT.

The genes are TRBV29-1 and TRBJ1-2, with 12 bases fitting TRBD1. The CDR3 is 13 residues long. The germline CDR1 and CDR2 sequences are SQVTM and ANQGSEA. The ends lost 8 bases at V and 5 bases at J; junction bases unmatched: 6. The DNA of the CDR3 is TGCAGCTCCGCGGGACAGGGGGCGTATGGCTACACCTTC. It codes for CSSAGQGAYGYTF.

This chain connects TRBV9 to TRBJ2-1, with D hard to call. The V and J ends lost 5 bases and 3 bases respectively, with 6 bases between them. Germline values: CDR1 SGDLS, CDR2 YYNGEE. The CDR3 spans 12 residues. CDR3 residues: CASRNSYNEQFF. The CDR3 bases are TGTGCCAGCAGAAACAGCTACAATGAGCAGTTCTTC.

This clone was seen only once. V usage is TRBV7-8 and J usage is TRBJ1-5; D unclear. This CDR3 has 15 residues. Germline V CDR1 and CDR2: SGHVS, FQNEAQ. The V gene lost 5 bases and the J gene lost 1 base, with 12 bases spanning the gap. The CDR3 spells CASSEFLGSNQPQHF. The CDR3 region has the DNA TGTGCCAGCAGCGAATTCCTGGGGAGCAATCAGCCCCAGCATTTT.

V and J are TRBV19 and TRBJ2-1, with D maybe TRBD2 (6 bases). This CDR3 has 16 residues. The V end was cut by 4 bases, the J end by 1 base, with 14 bases between. Germline CDR1 and CDR2: LNHDA and SQIVND (reference sequence). The CDR3 DNA reads TGTGCCAGTAGTACCCTCGGGAGCGCGTCCTACAATGAGCAGTTCTTC. It translates to CASSTLGSASYNEQFF. Complete variable domain (other parts from reference TRBV19 and TRBJ2-1): DGGITQSPKYLFRKEGQNVTLSCEQNLNHDAMYWYRQDPGQGLRLIYYSQIVNDFQKGDIAEGYSVSREKKESFPLTVTSAQKNPTAFYLCASSTLGSASYNEQFFGPGTRLTVL.

This chain links TRBV7-2 with TRBJ2-3, with TRBD2 matching over 7 bases. This CDR3 is built from 14 residues. Germline lookup yields CDR1 SGHTA and CDR2 FQGNSA. With 5 bases clipped from V and 14 bases from J, the junction kept 16 bases outside the gene matches. CDR3 bases: TGTGCCAGCAGCATAACCTTGCGGGAGCACCCGCGGTATTTT. It is translated as CASSITLREHPRYF.

The J gene is TRBJ2-2, the V gene TRBV12-5, with TRBD2 matching 11 bases. Germline-derived CDR1 and CDR2 are LGHNT and FRNRAP. The CDR3 loop spans 17 amino acids. V was clipped by 3 bases and J by 5 bases; unmatched bases: 8. The CDR3 DNA is TGTGCTAGTGGTTTAATAGCGGGAGGGCTCGGGACCGGGGAGCTGTTTTTT. Residues: CASGLIAGGLGTGELFF.

V and J are TRBV7-9 and TRBJ2-5; 8 bases align to TRBD2. CDR1 is SEHNR, CDR2 FQNEAQ, per germline (reference sequence). V lost 3 bases and J lost 5; bases outside the gene matches: 8. CDR3 length: 15 residues. The CDR3 sequence: CASSFNGRGGETQYF. CDR3 nucleotide sequence: TGTGCCAGCAGCTTCAACGGGAGGGGAGGGGAGACCCAGTACTTC.

V usage is TRBV7-2 and J usage is TRBJ2-1; 7 bases fit TRBD1. The CDR3 sequence is 15 residues long. V trimming: 1 base; J trimming: 6 bases; junction bases outside the gene matches: 6. CDR1 is SGHTA, CDR2 FQGNSA, per germline. CDR3 region: CASSLGVAGGNEQFF. The CDR3 DNA follows: TGTGCCAGCAGCTTAGGAGTGGCAGGGGGCAATGAGCAGTTCTTC.

Note on this clone: One end of the junction is discordant with germline, which a read error may explain. This chain joins TRBV11-1 and TRBJ2-3; 14 positions match TRBD2. CDR1 is SGHAT and CDR2 is FQDESV in the germline V gene (reference sequence). This CDR3 region has 16 residues. CDR3 amino acids: CASSQGTSGSIDTQYF. CDR3 DNA sequence: TGTGCCAGCAGCCAAGGGACTAGCGGGAGCATAGATACGCAGTATTTT.

The CDR3 coding sequence is TGTGCCAGCAGCCCCGGCCTAAAGGATGGGTACGAGCAGTACTTC. Translation: CASSPGLKDGYEQYF. The J gene is TRBJ2-7, the V gene TRBV13, with D hard to call. Germline-derived CDR1 and CDR2 are PRHDT and FYEKMQ (reference sequence). V was cut by 5 bases and J by 4 bases, with 18 bases left in between. This CDR3 is 15 amino acids long.

This clone was counted once. The chain employs TRBV6-1 and TRBJ2-1; D perhaps matches TRBD2 (6 bases). From germline, CDR1 is MNHNS and CDR2 SASEGT. With 2 bases removed from V and 4 bases from J, the gap between germline ends came to 27 bases. The CDR3 spans 20 residues. CDR3 nucleotide sequence: TGTGCCAGCAGTGAAAGGATGACTAGGACATCGGCGGGGATTTACAATGAGCAGTTCTTC. It yields the protein CASSERMTRTSAGIYNEQFF.

The rearrangement uses TRBV28 and TRBJ2-7; 9 bases line up with TRBD2. V was clipped by 5 bases and J by 6 bases; unmatched bases: 8. The CDR3 contains 14 residues. Germline V gene sequence: CDR1 MDHEN, CDR2 SYDVKM. The CDR3 region is CASSDPGLAIEQYF. The DNA of the CDR3 is TGTGCCAGCAGTGATCCGGGACTAGCAATCGAGCAGTACTTC.

This clone turned up a few times. The chain carries TRBV6-4 and TRBJ2-2, with 8 bases identical to TRBD2. V lost 9 bases and J lost 3; bases outside the gene matches: 6. The CDR3 consists of 14 residues. Germline V gene sequence: CDR1 MRHNA, CDR2 SNTAGT. The CDR3 protein is CASRPGLDTGELFF. The CDR3 nucleotides are TGTGCCAGTAGACCGGGACTAGACACCGGGGAGCTGTTTTTT.

The rearrangement joins TRBV19 to TRBJ1-5, with 10 bases identical to TRBD1. This CDR3 is 18 amino acids long. V trimming: 4 bases; J trimming: 2 bases; junction bases outside the gene matches: 11. Germline CDR1 and CDR2: LNHDA and SQIVND (reference sequence). The CDR3 nucleotides read TGTGCCAGTAGTAAGAACACACCCGGGACAGGGGGCAATCAGCCCCAGCATTTT. Amino acid sequence: CASSKNTPGTGGNQPQHF.

The rearrangement joins TRBV30 to TRBJ2-3; 12 bases align to TRBD2. V was clipped by 2 bases and J by 5 bases; unmatched bases: 5. Looked up from germline, CDR1 is GTSNPN and CDR2 is SVGIG (reference sequence). The CDR3 is 15 amino acids. The CDR3 sequence: CAWSKTSGRGDTQYF. The CDR3 bases are TGTGCCTGGAGTAAGACTAGCGGGAGAGGAGATACGCAGTATTTT.

This clone is a singleton in its sample. The chain links TRBV6-4 to TRBJ2-2; D perhaps matches TRBD2 (5 bases). This CDR3 has 14 amino acids. Trimming pared 6 bases from V and 2 bases from J, leaving 10 bases between. The V gene's germline CDR1 is MRHNA and CDR2 SNTAGT. CDR3: CASSRTLNTGELFF. The CDR3 coding sequence is TGTGCCAGCAGCCGGACTCTTAACACCGGGGAGCTGTTTTTT.

DNA of the CDR3: TGCAGCGTTGAGTCGTACAGTATGAACACTGAAGCTTTCTTT. Protein product: CSVESYSMNTEAFF. This chain links TRBV29-1 with TRBJ1-1; D ambiguous. Germline-derived CDR1 and CDR2 are SQVTM and ANQGSEA. CDR3 length: 14 residues. V was trimmed by 3 bases and J by 0 bases, leaving 11 bases between them.

This chain joins TRBV29-1 and TRBJ2-1; the match to TRBD2 covers 10 bases. V lost 0 bases and J lost 3; bases outside the gene matches: 5. The germline V gene encodes CDR1 SQVTM and CDR2 ANQGSEA. This CDR3 has 16 amino acids. CDR3 amino acids: CSVEDPAGGVYNEQFF. CDR3 coding DNA: TGCAGCGTTGAAGACCCAGCGGGAGGGGTCTACAATGAGCAGTTCTTC.

The chain couples TRBV10-3 to TRBJ2-5; 13 bases map to TRBD2. V trimming: 3 bases; J trimming: 4 bases; junction bases outside the gene matches: 17. CDR1 and CDR2 from the germline V gene are ENHRY and SYGVKD. This CDR3 comprises 20 residues. CDR3 sequence: CAISDGLLLAGGQERETQYF. For the CDR3, the DNA is TGTGCCATCAGTGATGGGCTTTTACTAGCGGGAGGGCAAGAGAGAGAGACCCAGTACTTC.

The chain combines TRBV9 with TRBJ2-7, with 8 positions matching TRBD1. Germline V gene data show CDR1 as SGDLS and CDR2 as YYNGEE. The CDR3 runs 15 residues. The junction had 8 bases not matched to a gene; V was cut back by 4 bases and J by 2 bases. In DNA form, the CDR3 reads TGTGCCAGCAGCCCAGAATCGACAGGGGCCTACGAGCAGTACTTC. Protein: CASSPESTGAYEQYF.

This clone was detected only a few times. The chain is built from TRBV14 and TRBJ1-1; D may be TRBD1 (5 bases). The CDR3 totals 14 residues. Germline CDR1 is SGHDN and CDR2 is FVKESK. Trimming removed 3 bases at V and 6 bases at J, with 14 bases between. In DNA, the CDR3 is TGTGCCAGCAGCCATGTGGGGGGTGGCGCTGAAGCTTTCTTT. As protein: CASSHVGGGAEAFF. Using reference TRBV14 and TRBJ1-1 for the parts outside the CDR3, the full variable domain is EAGVTQFPSHSVIEKGQTVTLRCDPISGHDNLYWYRRVMGKEIKFLLHFVKESKQDESGMPNNRFLAERTGGTYSTLKVQPAELEDSGVYFCASSHVGGGAEAFFGQGTRLTVV.

This clone was observed a handful of times. This chain links TRBV29-1 with TRBJ2-5; 10 bases agree with TRBD2. Germline lookup yields CDR1 SQVTM and CDR2 ANQGSEA. J lost 4 bases, V lost 3 bases, and 11 bases had no gene match. This CDR3 has 16 amino acids. CDR3 nucleotide sequence: TGCAGCGTTGAGGGGGCTAGCGGGAGAGTCGGAGAGACCCAGTACTTC. Amino acid sequence: CSVEGASGRVGETQYF.